A selection of T cell receptor beta chains follows, all from one sample in a study of T cell responses to AZD1222 COVID-19 vaccine. Only in-frame clones appear in the TCRdb table, and some are missing; sequencing was by immunoSEQ multiplex PCR. The sample consists of approximately 130,000 clones, approximately 91% of them appearing once. The source material was peripheral blood, sampled 28 days after the second AZD1222 dose. These TCRs come from an adult who received the AZD1222 COVID-19 vaccine. CDR3s include the opening cysteine and the closing phenylalanine or tryptophan. D genes are given only for firm matches. Expanded clones get a size class; other rows say once, few or many, or leave the size out.

>TRBD1|.|TRBV29-1|TRBJ1-2
CSVADRGLNGYTF
TGCAGCGTCGCCGACAGGGGATTGAATGGCTACACCTTC
>.|.|TRBV2|TRBJ2-7
CASSELRNSYEQYF
TGTGCCAGCAGTGAATTGCGGAACTCCTACGAGCAGTACTTC
>TRBD2|.|TRBV4-2|TRBJ2-1
CASSPLGGGHNEQFF
TGTGCCAGCAGCCCCCTCGGCGGGGGGCACAATGAGCAGTTCTTC
>.|.|TRBV19|TRBJ1-1
CASSKLQGTGNTEAFF
TGTGCCAGTAGTAAACTCCAGGGTACCGGGAACACTGAAGCTTTCTTT
>TRBD1|.|TRBV7-6|TRBJ1-4
CASSLGGTGGQGNEKLFF
TGTGCCAGCAGCTTAGGGGGGACAGGGGGCCAAGGGAATGAAAAACTGTTTTTT
>.|.|TRBV6-5|TRBJ2-7
CASSPVEALSYEQYF
TGTGCCAGCAGTCCCGTGGAGGCTCTCTCCTACGAGCAGTACTTC
>.|.|TRBV5-8|TRBJ1-2
CASSRDAFYGYTF
TGTGCCAGCAGCCGGGACGCGTTCTATGGCTACACCTTC
>.|once|TRBV29-1|TRBJ1-6
CSVGTGSLNSPLHF
TGCAGCGTTGGGACCGGGTCTCTTAATTCACCCCTCCACTTT
>.|.|TRBV18|TRBJ1-1
CASSQGIGTEAFF
TGTGCCAGCTCACAGGGGATCGGCACTGAAGCTTTCTTT
>.|.|TRBV30|TRBJ2-7
CAWRQESFSYEQYF
TGTGCCTGGAGACAGGAGTCTTTCTCCTACGAGCAGTACTTC
>.|.|TRBV5-1|TRBJ1-5
CASSAGQNQPQHF
TGCGCCAGCAGCGCCGGTCAGAATCAGCCCCAGCATTTT
>.|.|TRBV6-5|TRBJ1-4
CATQRGRVEKLFF
TGTGCCACCCAACGGGGGCGGGTTGAAAAACTGTTTTTT
>.|.|TRBV9|TRBJ1-1
CASSDVGGGTEAFF
TGTGCCAGCAGCGACGTTGGGGGCGGCACTGAAGCTTTCTTT
>.|.|TRBV21-1|TRBJ2-1
CASSRGLANGSEQFF
TGTGCCAGCAGCAGAGGACTAGCGAACGGTAGTGAGCAGTTCTTC
>TRBD2|once|TRBV6-2/TRBV6-3|TRBJ2-1
CASSYSPAGGLNEQFF
TGTGCCAGCAGTTACTCCCCGGCGGGGGGGCTTAATGAGCAGTTCTTC
>.|.|TRBV15|TRBJ2-7
CATSRDRAGEQYF
TGTGCCACCAGCAGAGATCGGGCCGGCGAGCAGTACTTC
>TRBD1|.|TRBV18|TRBJ2-5
CASSPRQGMGETQYF
TGTGCCAGCTCACCACGACAGGGGATGGGGGAGACCCAGTACTTC
>TRBD2|.|TRBV5-1|TRBJ2-7
CASSLDGGGEQYF
TGCGCCAGCAGCTTGGATGGGGGGGGCGAGCAGTACTTC
>.|once|TRBV12-5|TRBJ2-1
CASGLLTYNEQFF
TGTGCTAGTGGTTTGCTAACGTACAATGAGCAGTTCTTC
>.|.|TRBV6-2/TRBV6-3|TRBJ1-1
CASTPGSGRGPTEAFF
TGTGCCAGCACCCCGGGGAGTGGGCGGGGGCCCACTGAAGCTTTCTTT
>TRBD2|.|TRBV5-5|TRBJ2-1
CASSLEASGGYNEQFF
TGTGCCAGCAGCTTGGAGGCTAGCGGGGGCTACAATGAGCAGTTCTTC
>.|.|TRBV18|TRBJ1-6
CASSTPGTTNSPLHF
TGTGCCAGCTCAACGCCCGGGACAACGAATTCACCCCTCCACTTT
>TRBD1|few|TRBV7-9|TRBJ1-1
CASRDTGTGYTEAFF
TGTGCCAGCAGAGACACCGGGACAGGGTATACTGAAGCTTTCTTT
>.|.|TRBV4-2|TRBJ2-7
CASAHGEQATSYEQYF
TGTGCCAGCGCCCATGGGGAACAGGCCACCTCCTACGAGCAGTACTTC
>.|.|TRBV30|TRBJ1-5
CAWRGSGGNQPQHF
TGTGCCTGGAGGGGGTCTGGAGGCAATCAGCCCCAGCATTTT
>TRBD1|.|TRBV7-2|TRBJ2-3
CASSLAGGRAAGGTQYF
TGTGCCAGCAGCTTAGCAGGGGGCCGGGCCGCAGGAGGTACGCAGTATTTT
>.|.|TRBV4-1|TRBJ2-7
CASSQEPTGTYEQYF
TGCGCCAGCAGCCAAGAGCCTACAGGTACCTACGAGCAGTACTTC
>.|.|TRBV24-1|TRBJ1-5
CATSDVRGVGSNQPQHF
TGTGCCACCAGTGACGTGAGGGGGGTGGGTAGCAATCAGCCCCAGCATTTT
>.|.|TRBV19|TRBJ1-3
CASSTGLNSGNTIYF
TGTGCCAGTAGTACTGGACTGAACTCTGGAAACACCATATATTTT
>.|.|TRBV6-5|TRBJ1-1
CASTLIPDPNTEAFF
TGTGCCAGCACCCTAATTCCGGATCCGAACACTGAAGCTTTCTTT
>TRBD2|few|TRBV7-9|TRBJ2-2
CASQGLANTGELFF
TGTGCCAGTCAGGGACTAGCGAACACCGGGGAGCTGTTTTTT
>.|.|TRBV11-2|TRBJ1-2
CASSLGGPGLEDGYTF
TGTGCCAGCAGCTTGGGGGGCCCGGGACTTGAGGATGGCTACACCTTC
>.|.|TRBV6-6|TRBJ2-4
CAAESQSKNIQYF
TGTGCAGCCGAATCGCAGTCCAAAAACATTCAGTACTTC
>TRBD1|.|TRBV2|TRBJ1-1
CASKQGALGNTEAFF
TGTGCCAGCAAACAGGGGGCCTTGGGAAACACTGAAGCTTTCTTT
>TRBD2|.|TRBV27|TRBJ2-2
CASNQRGTGELFF
TGTGCCAGCAACCAGCGGGGCACCGGGGAGCTGTTTTTT
>TRBD2|.|TRBV29-1|TRBJ2-1
CSVDSGRASYNEQFF
TGCAGCGTTGATAGCGGGAGGGCCTCCTACAATGAGCAGTTCTTC
>.|.|TRBV25-1|TRBJ2-5
CASSESGTIETQYF
TGTGCCAGCAGTGAATCGGGTACCATCGAGACCCAGTACTTC
>.|.|TRBV11-3|TRBJ1-2
CASSGPGRSHGYTF
TGTGCCAGCAGCGGGCCTGGCAGATCCCATGGCTACACCTTC
>.|.|TRBV3-1/TRBV3-2|TRBJ1-1
CASSPLWQRNTEAFF
TGTGCCAGCAGCCCCCTGTGGCAGAGGAACACTGAAGCTTTCTTT
>.|once|TRBV6-5|TRBJ2-3
CASTPGRTDTQYF
TGTGCCAGCACCCCAGGGCGGACAGATACGCAGTATTTT
>.|once|TRBV7-9|TRBJ2-7
CASSDDGQSYEQYF
TGTGCCAGCAGCGACGATGGACAGAGCTACGAGCAGTACTTC
>TRBD2|.|TRBV10-3|TRBJ2-7
CAISGGGGDYEQYF
TGTGCCATATCGGGGGGAGGAGGGGACTACGAGCAGTACTTC
>TRBD2|once|TRBV30|TRBJ2-3
CAWSQSRVAGTDTQYF
TGTGCCTGGAGCCAAAGCAGGGTAGCGGGAACAGATACGCAGTATTTT
>.|.|TRBV18|TRBJ1-2
CASSDSWGYTF
TGTGCCAGCTCGGATAGTTGGGGCTACACCTTC